A single sample gave rise to the 30 T cell receptor beta chains below, sequenced in a study of regulatory T cells in long-lasting Graves disease. Relying on iRepertoire HTBI primers and Arm-PCR of CDR3 regions, the team built TCR beta libraries. From the multiplex PCR reads, TCRdb called clonotypes with MiXCR, one entry per CDR3 protein. The data contain some 450,000 distinct CDR3 sequences, roughly a quarter of them singletons. Indicated time point: persistent/refractory GD, antithyroid drugs over 5 years with positive TRAb. Scientists built the TCR library using RNA that was extracted from PBMCs. The starting material was peripheral blood mononuclear cells (PBMCs), obtained when the disease was refractory, from a patient treated with antithyroid drugs. The receptor set was obtained from a female donor with Graves disease.

The chain links TRBV20-1 to TRBJ1-2, with 7 bases identical to TRBD1. Germline-derived CDR1 and CDR2 are DFQATT and SNEGSKA (reference sequence). This CDR3 comprises 14 residues. Unmatched junction bases numbered 15, after V lost 3 bases and J lost 11 bases. CDR3 nucleotide sequence: TGCAGTGCTAGCGATACCGGGACAGACCTTATATACACCTTC. As protein: CSASDTGTDLIYTF.

This clonotype occurred a few times. In DNA, the CDR3 is TGTGCCAGCAGCACTATCGGACAGCCAATTCAAGAAGCTTTCTTT. Translating gives CASSTIGQPIQEAFF. V and J are TRBV7-2 and TRBJ1-1; D is perhaps TRBD1 (6 bases). Germline-derived CDR1 and CDR2 are SGHTA and FQGNSA. The CDR3 consists of 15 residues. V was pared by 5 bases and J by 8 bases, with 21 bases between.

This clonotype has a handful of counts. The rearrangement uses TRBV29-1 and TRBJ2-4; D might be TRBD1 or TRBD2, each matching 6 bases. Trimming pared 3 bases from V and 7 bases from J, leaving 13 bases between. Looked up from germline, CDR1 is SQVTM and CDR2 is ANQGSEA. This CDR3 spans 13 amino acids. The CDR3 here is CSVDSGAGNIQYF. CDR3 coding DNA: TGCAGCGTTGACTCGGGGGCAGGGAACATTCAGTACTTC.

Worth noting for this clonotype: Since a much larger clone is just one base distant, this may be a read error. The genes are TRBV2 and TRBJ1-5; D remains unclear. This CDR3 comprises 14 residues. Germline V CDR1 and CDR2: SNHLY, FYNNEI. The CDR3 spells CASRWGNSSQPQHF. CDR3 in DNA: TGTGCCAGCAGATGGGGAAATAGCAGTCAGCCCCAGCATTTT. Filled out from reference TRBV2 and TRBJ1-5, the complete variable domain reads EPEVTQTPSHQVTQMGQEVILRCVPISNHLYFYWYRQILGQKVEFLVSFYNNEISEKSEIFDDQFSVERPDGSNFTLKIRSTKLEDSAMYFCASRWGNSSQPQHFGDGTRLSIL.

This clonotype has a handful of counts. This chain joins TRBV5-1 and TRBJ2-4; tentative D call: TRBD2 (7 bases). The V end lost 0 bases, the J end lost 5 bases, and 9 bases lay between the germline ends. Germline CDR1 is SGHRS and CDR2 is YFSETQ. CDR3 length equals 14 residues. The CDR3 sequence: CASSLVGGENIQYF. The CDR3 DNA is TGCGCCAGCAGCTTGGTAGGGGGGGAAAACATTCAGTACTTC.

This clonotype was seen ten or more times. This rearrangement joins TRBV12-3 or TRBV12-4 to TRBJ1-3; 9 bases match TRBD1. CDR3 length: 15 amino acids. V dropped 6 bases and J dropped 4; count of bases not matched to a gene: 7. This CDR3 is CASRRIGTGGNTIYF. Here the CDR3 DNA reads TGTGCCAGCAGACGTATCGGGACAGGGGGAAACACCATATATTTT.

This clonotype occurred a few times. The chain is built from TRBV27 and TRBJ1-6, with 9 bases identical to TRBD1. Trimming at V came to 3 bases and at J to 10 bases, leaving 1 base not matched to a gene. The CDR3 is 13 residues long. CDR1 is MNHEY, CDR2 SMNVEV, per germline (reference sequence). CDR3 region: CASSFGTGSPLHF. CDR3 in DNA: TGTGCCAGCAGTTTCGGGACAGGGTCACCCCTCCACTTT.

This chain connects TRBV3-1 to TRBJ2-7, with D perhaps TRBD1 or TRBD2 (5 bases each). V was cut by 1 base and J by 2 bases, with 9 bases left in between. The CDR3 is 14 residues long. Germline values: CDR1 LGHDT, CDR2 YNNKEL (reference sequence). This chain's CDR3 is CASSQGDVAYEQYF. In DNA, the CDR3 is TGTGCCAGCAGCCAAGGGGACGTAGCCTACGAGCAGTACTTC.

This clonotype appeared many times. The CDR3 DNA follows: TGTGCCAGCAGTTTGGCGGGGAATAGCAATCAGCCCCAGCATTTT. It specifies CASSLAGNSNQPQHF. The chain combines TRBV12-3 or TRBV12-4 with TRBJ1-5; no clear D gene. The CDR3 is 15 amino acids. V lost 3 bases to trimming and J lost 0 bases, with 9 bases between them.

Details on this clonotype: A much larger clonotype is one base distant, so this may be a read error. The chain joins TRBV28 to TRBJ1-6; 7 bases align to TRBD1. Germline values: CDR1 MDHEN, CDR2 SYDVKM. CDR3 length equals 14 residues. The CDR3 here is CASSSTGLGSPPHF. The CDR3 coding sequence is TGTGCCAGCAGTTCGACAGGGTTGGGCTCACCCCCCCACTTT.

This chain connects TRBV9 to TRBJ1-2; D gene uncertain. The CDR3 spans 15 residues. The ends were cut back, 2 bases at V and 5 bases at J, with 16 bases in the middle. CDR1 is SGDLS and CDR2 is YYNGEE in the germline V gene. Here the CDR3 DNA reads TGTGCCAGCAGCGTCACCGACCGCCTTGGGTATGGCTACACCTTC. This gives the protein CASSVTDRLGYGYTF.

The CDR3 region has the DNA TGCAGTGCTAAGTACGGGACCTCCGCCCCCGAGCAGTACTTC. As protein: CSAKYGTSAPEQYF. The gene calls are TRBV20-1 and TRBJ2-7, with D possibly called TRBD1 or TRBD2 (5 bases each). Per germline, CDR1 DFQATT and CDR2 SNEGSKA (reference sequence). V lost 4 bases and J 6 bases, leaving 19 bases between the germline ends. The CDR3 consists of 14 residues.

The chain recombines TRBV5-1 with TRBJ2-5, with TRBD2 identical over 13 bases. The J segment lost 5 bases and the V segment lost 0 bases, leaving 7 bases of the junction unmatched. Germline loops: CDR1 SGHRS, CDR2 YFSETQ. The CDR3 runs to 17 residues. This CDR3 reads CASSLGGLAGVGETQYF. CDR3 nucleotides: TGCGCCAGCAGCTTGGGTGGACTAGCGGGAGTTGGGGAGACCCAGTACTTC.

The V gene is TRBV27, the J gene TRBJ1-2; the D gene is possibly TRBD1 (5 bases). The CDR3 has 13 residues. The V end was cut by 8 bases, the J end by 4 bases, with 14 bases between. Germline V gene sequence: CDR1 MNHEY, CDR2 SMNVEV (reference sequence). Written as DNA, the CDR3 is TGTGCCAGCGGACACAGCGGGATCTATGGCTACACCTTC. Translated, it gives CASGHSGIYGYTF.

V is TRBV6-5 and J is TRBJ1-4, with TRBD1 matching 9 bases. In germline, CDR1 is MNHEY, CDR2 SVGAGI. The CDR3 extends over 17 amino acids. V was clipped by 3 bases and J by 5 bases; unmatched bases: 10. For the CDR3, the DNA is TGTGCCAGCAGTTATTCAACAGGGGGCGCGTGGAATGAAAAACTGTTTTTT. Its translation: CASSYSTGGAWNEKLFF.

Ten or more counts support this clonotype. This chain links TRBV6-5 with TRBJ1-1; D not resolved. In germline, CDR1 is MNHEY, CDR2 SVGAGI. V was shortened by 0 bases and J by 0 bases, with 17 bases between the two germline ends. The CDR3 totals 18 residues. The CDR3 DNA is TGTGCCAGCAGTTACTCAATTCCCACAGACAACCTGAACACTGAAGCTTTCTTT. This translates into CASSYSIPTDNLNTEAFF.

In this sample, this clonotype turned up many times. The chain links TRBV6-1 to TRBJ2-7; D might be TRBD2 (6 bases). CDR3 length equals 14 residues. CDR1 is MNHNS and CDR2 is SASEGT in the germline V gene. V was clipped by 6 bases and J by 4 bases, with 16 bases between them. CDR3 amino acids: CASRGELADYEQYF. The CDR3, as DNA: TGTGCCAGCAGGGGGGAGTTAGCGGATTACGAGCAGTACTTC.

This clonotype turned up a few times. This chain uses TRBV24-1 with TRBJ2-5, with no clear D. With 9 bases removed from V and 1 base from J, the gap between germline ends came to 11 bases. CDR1 is KGHDR and CDR2 is SFDVKD in the germline V gene. This CDR3 has 13 residues. This CDR3 is CATSGAFQETQYF. The CDR3 DNA reads as TGTGCCACCTCGGGCGCATTCCAAGAGACCCAGTACTTC.

This clonotype was counted ten times or more. The chain combines TRBV28 with TRBJ2-5, with TRBD2 matching 9 bases. J was trimmed by 2 bases and V by 5 bases; bases with no gene match: 12. The germline CDR1 and CDR2 sequences are MDHEN and SYDVKM. The CDR3 sequence is 17 residues long. The CDR3 bases are TGTGCCAGCAGTCCTAAGAGACTAGCGGCTATACAAGAGACCCAGTACTTC. Translation gives CASSPKRLAAIQETQYF.

This clonotype was recorded at least ten times. The V gene is TRBV12-3 or TRBV12-4, the J gene TRBJ1-4; TRBD1 is a possible D gene (5 bases). There are 15 residues in the CDR3. Trimming removed 5 bases from V and 8 bases from J, with 18 bases in between. The DNA for the CDR3 is TGTGCCAGCAGTCTCTACGGGAGGGGTGGAGAAAAACTGTTTTTT. Amino acid sequence: CASSLYGRGGEKLFF.

This clonotype was observed a single time. The rearrangement uses TRBV7-3 and TRBJ2-2, with D maybe TRBD1 (6 bases). Trimming took 8 bases from V and 0 from J, leaving 10 bases between them. This CDR3 spans 14 amino acids. Germline V CDR1 and CDR2: SGHTA, FQGTGA. The CDR3 loop reads CASPRDTNTGELFF. The CDR3 DNA follows: TGTGCCAGCCCCCGGGACACGAACACCGGGGAGCTGTTTTTT.

J is TRBJ2-7 and V is TRBV7-9; a weak D match, TRBD1 (7 bases). The CDR3 length is 13 residues. Trimming removed 6 bases at V and 6 bases at J, with 15 bases between. CDR1 is SEHNR, CDR2 FQNEAQ, per germline (reference sequence). CDR3 amino acids: CASSYDQGGEQYF. In DNA form, the CDR3 reads TGTGCCAGCAGTTATGATCAGGGGGGCGAGCAGTACTTC.

The chain couples TRBV5-6 to TRBJ1-4, with D maybe TRBD1 (5 bases). The germline gives CDR1 SGHDT, CDR2 YYEEEE. CDR3 length equals 15 residues. V was cut by 0 bases and J by 8 bases, with 14 bases left in between. CDR3: CASSLDGTSSEKLFF. CDR3 bases: TGTGCCAGCAGCTTGGACGGGACCTCTTCGGAAAAACTGTTTTTT.

V and J are TRBV19 and TRBJ2-7, with unresolved D. Germline V gene sequence: CDR1 LNHDA, CDR2 SQIVND (reference sequence). This CDR3 spans 16 amino acids. V lost 5 bases and J lost 1, with 18 bases in between. CDR3 protein: CASSSLGGSRSYEQYF. In nucleotides, the CDR3 is TGTGCCAGTAGTTCCCTCGGCGGCAGCAGGTCCTACGAGCAGTACTTC.

This clonotype has at least ten counts. This chain joins TRBV7-8 and TRBJ2-7; weak D call: TRBD1 (5 bases). The V gene lost 5 bases and the J gene lost 6 bases, with 11 bases spanning the gap. Germline assignment: CDR1 SGHVS and CDR2 FQNEAQ. The CDR3 is 12 amino acids. CDR3 nucleotide sequence: TGTGCCAGCAGCCTGCTTAGGGGCGAGCAGTACTTC. Its translation is CASSLLRGEQYF.

This clonotype has just a few counts. A junction boundary mismatches the germline segment, possibly from a read error. This sequence joins TRBV6-1 and TRBJ2-2; the D gene is possibly TRBD2 (5 bases). Germline V lookup: CDR1 MNHNS, CDR2 SASEGT. This CDR3 comprises 18 residues. In DNA form, the CDR3 reads TGTGCCAGCACTGAAGCGGTGGGCCGACTACAGAGCACCGGGGAGCTGTTTTTT. Translating it yields CASTEAVGRLQSTGELFF.

This clonotype was observed a handful of times. The rearrangement links TRBV18 to TRBJ2-3, with unresolved D. Trimming shortened V by 2 bases and J by 7 bases, and 10 bases separated the two germline ends. Germline values: CDR1 KGHSH, CDR2 LQKENI. The CDR3 contains 13 residues. The chain's CDR3 is CASSPTGVNTQYF. The DNA of the CDR3 is TGTGCCAGCTCACCAACTGGGGTGAATACGCAGTATTTT.

This clonotype has just a few counts. At one end, the junction sequence differs from germline, possibly due to a read error. The CDR3 spells CASSLGDSDQPQHF. In DNA, the CDR3 is TGTGCCAGCAGCTTGGGGGATAGCGATCAGCCCCAGCATTTT. The genes are TRBV6-1 and TRBJ1-5, with D perhaps TRBD1 (5 bases). The CDR3 is 14 residues long. In germline, CDR1 is MNHNS, CDR2 SASEGT.

This clonotype was picked up many times. The chain combines TRBV2 with TRBJ2-4; no clear D. The CDR3 length is 15 residues. The germline CDR1 and CDR2 sequences are SNHLY and FYNNEI. Trimming left V 3 bases short and J 1 base short, with 10 bases between. CDR3 protein: CASSDLMRAKNIQYF. The CDR3 bases are TGTGCCAGCAGTGACTTGATGAGGGCCAAAAACATTCAGTACTTC.

This clonotype was detected only a few times. J is TRBJ1-2 and V is TRBV3-1, with TRBD1 matching over 12 bases. CDR3 length equals 18 residues. V lost 3 bases, J lost 3 bases, and 11 bases stayed unmatched. Germline CDR1 is LGHDT and CDR2 is YNNKEL (reference sequence). The CDR3 region has the DNA TGTGCCAGCAGCCACCTCCGGGACAGGGGGCGCGACTACTATGGCTACACCTTC. This encodes CASSHLRDRGRDYYGYTF. Full variable domain (rest looked up from reference TRBV3-1 and TRBJ1-2): DTAVSQTPKYLVTQMGNDKSIKCEQNLGHDTMYWYKQDSKKFLKIMFSYNNKELIINETVPNRFSPKSPDKAHLNLHINSLELGDSAVYFCASSHLRDRGRDYYGYTFGSGTRLTVV.